This T cell receptor (beta chain) was captured by sequencing in a study of vaccination and CD4 T cells after COVID-19 (dated by TCRdb to the early 2020s). Concerning the study at large: Six males and four females were included in the convalescent cohort, with two Hispanic individuals, seven Caucasians, two Asians and one multiracial person represented. Participants got two doses of the Pfizer-BioNTech BNT162b2 vaccine (n=8) or two doses of the Moderna mRNA-1273 vaccine (n=2). Post-COVID blood samples were collected from convalescent patients a median of approximately 93 days after diagnosis, with a range of roughly 30 to 161 days. Post-vaccine blood samples were taken a median of approximately 76 days after the second vaccine dose, with a range of 14 to 241 days. For stimulating the cultures, overlapping spike peptide pools were used, derived from SARS-CoV-2 as well as from the common cold coronaviruses HCoV-NL63, HCoV-OC43 and HCoV-229E. Control cultures received a CEFX viral epitope pool as the positive control, an HIV-1 Nef peptide pool as the negative control, or no peptide. In roughly 11 COVID-19 convalescent patients and a handful of infection-naive healthy vaccine recipients, the spike-specific CD4+ TCR repertoire before mRNA vaccination was compared with the repertoire after mRNA vaccination.

Paper-wide results and their limitations: Of the vaccine-specific clones found in convalescent patients, nearly all (304 of 307) were mono-reactive for SARS-CoV-2 spike instead of being cross-reactive with common cold coronaviruses. In convalescent patients, a median 86.3% of post-vaccine SARS-CoV-2-reactive clones were detected only after vaccination, suggesting vaccine-specific priming. The study included relatively few convalescent patients and did not analyze early timepoints after natural infection. An increase in the median number of SARS-CoV-2-reactive clonotypes from approximately 20 after infection to 38 after vaccination was observed, but the change was not found to be significant.

There are 18 amino acids in the CDR3, from cysteine to phenylalanine inclusive. CDR3 DNA is the only sequence kept; it has 54 bases, read in frame from the first base. Trimming costs V 3 bases and J 0 bases, and their ends lie 18 bases apart. The germline V gene specifies MGHDK as CDR1 and SYGVNS as CDR2. The library was produced with PCR. At the Johns Hopkins FTIC core, DNA from the cultured CD4+ T cells underwent TCR sequencing with the Oncomine TCR Beta short-read assay. The QIAamp micro DNA kit was used to extract genomic DNA from the cultured CD4+ T cells. The Oncomine TCR Beta libraries from cultured CD4+ T cells were pooled using unique dual indexes and then sequenced on an Illumina iSeq 100. In the authors' own workflow: Non-productive sequences were removed, and CDR3s that did not start with C, did not end with F or W, or were shorter than 7 amino acids were discarded. The MANAFEST web application was used to identify antigen-specific clonotypes by comparing peptide-stimulated wells against reference wells and other culture wells. Positive clones required FDR below 0.05, an odds ratio above 5, and productive frequency above 0.1% in at least two of three replicate wells. A clonotype counted as cross-reactive if it showed significant expansion both in the SARS-CoV-2 spike wells and in at least one common cold coronavirus spike condition. Levenshtein distances (stringdist) and unrooted phylogenetic trees (ape) in R version 3.6.1 were used to assess CDR3 homology. The raw public data were reprocessed by TCRdb itself: fastp quality trimming at Q25, MiXCR clonotype calling, in-frame beta chains only. CDR3 protein sequences are deduplicated, and each keeps its most common genes and DNA. The V and J calls here are based on TCRdb, not the publication. In all, the sample holds over 10,000 distinct CDR3 sequences, and roughly a third of those were seen once. The ten largest clones capture approximately 33% of the sample.

Explained via the paper, the treatment or condition label denotes: roughly nine-day PBMC culture with coronavirus spike peptide pools or control peptides (ViraFEST assay). The ViraFEST assay, used in the study, expanded antigen-specific T cells with peptide pools and then identified the expanded clonotypes through TCR sequencing. Negative nucleocapsid antibody tests before and after vaccination confirmed that the healthy vaccine recipients had no prior SARS-CoV-2 infection. More than 1.5 million PBMCs per well were cultured in IMDM with 5% human AB serum and around 10 IU/ml IL-2, plus 10 ug/ml peptide pools. Half of the culture medium was replaced with fresh IL-2-containing medium on days 3 and 7. Once the cells had been in culture for over 9 days, the EasySep CD4+ T cell isolation kit was used to isolate CD4+ T cells by negative selection. Ficoll-Paque Plus gradient centrifugation was used to isolate PBMCs from whole blood, and the isolated PBMCs were then either used fresh or cryopreserved at -140C. In general, triplicate wells were set up for every culture condition.

On this clonotype itself: Its antigen is not yet known. There are no base qualities to consult, and no much larger clone falls within one base.

This chain is built from TRBV25-1 and TRBJ1-5; the D gene is not confidently resolved. This sample comprised CD4+ T cells from blood, cultured in vitro, obtained before SARS-CoV-2 vaccination. The clonotype was recovered from a human donor who received a COVID-19 vaccine. CDR3 region: CASSDLGIRLYSNQPQHF. The base sequence is TGTGCCAGCAGTGATCTGGGGATTCGGCTTTATAGCAATCAGCCCCAGCATTTT.